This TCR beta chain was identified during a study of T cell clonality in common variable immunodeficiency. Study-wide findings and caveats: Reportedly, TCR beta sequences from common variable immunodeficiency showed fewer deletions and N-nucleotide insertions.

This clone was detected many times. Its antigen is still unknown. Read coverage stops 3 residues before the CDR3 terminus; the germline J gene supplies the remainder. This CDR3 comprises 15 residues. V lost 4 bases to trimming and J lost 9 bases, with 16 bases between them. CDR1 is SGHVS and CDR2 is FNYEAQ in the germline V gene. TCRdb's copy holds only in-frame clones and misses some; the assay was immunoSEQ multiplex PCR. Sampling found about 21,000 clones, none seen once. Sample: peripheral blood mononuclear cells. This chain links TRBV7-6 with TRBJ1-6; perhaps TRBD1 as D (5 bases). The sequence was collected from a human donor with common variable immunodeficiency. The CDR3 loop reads CASSSGSGIGSPLHF. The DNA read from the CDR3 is TGTGCCAGCAGCTCAGGGAGTGGCATAGGTTCACCC.